Following are 23 T cell receptor beta chains from one sample sequenced in a study of T cells in Graves' hyperthyroidism and ophthalmopathy. Amplification yielded TCR beta CDR3 regions, with RNA transcripts as the source. With the HTBI primer set, the TCR CDR3 went through a first round of RT-PCR. TCRdb fed the multiplex PCR reads into MiXCR, producing one record per CDR3 protein. The table has over 700,000 distinct CDR3 sequences, approximately 18% seen once. What was sequenced was blood. Receptors originate from a woman between 50 and 59 years old with Graves' hyperthyroidism that later progressed to Graves' ophthalmopathy.

J is TRBJ1-2 and V is TRBV7-9, with 7 nucleotides matching TRBD1. This CDR3 region has 14 residues. Germline lookup yields CDR1 SEHNR and CDR2 FQNEAQ (reference sequence). The ends lost 5 bases at V and 2 bases at J; junction bases unmatched: 5. This CDR3 reads CASSTGALNYGYTF. DNA for the CDR3: TGTGCCAGCAGCACAGGGGCTCTCAACTATGGCTACACCTTC.

The CDR3 sequence: CASLYGSNQPQHF. CDR3 sequence (DNA): TGTGCCAGTTTATACGGTAGCAATCAGCCCCAGCATTTT. J is TRBJ1-5 and V is TRBV27; the D is unclear. The CDR3 length is 13 residues. The germline V gene encodes CDR1 MNHEY and CDR2 SMNVEV (reference sequence). V was pared by 9 bases and J by 0 bases, with 9 bases between.

This clonotype showed up many times. The V call is TRBV12-3 or TRBV12-4, the J call TRBJ2-7; no clear D gene. This CDR3 region has 15 residues. Trimming took 3 bases from V and 0 from J, leaving 12 bases between them. CDR3 protein: CASSFAGSNSYEQYF. CDR3 in DNA: TGTGCCAGCAGTTTTGCAGGATCAAACTCCTACGAGCAGTACTTC.

The gene calls are TRBV10-1 and TRBJ1-1; D may be TRBD1 (6 bases). Germline V lookup: CDR1 WNHNN, CDR2 SYGVQD (reference sequence). V dropped 0 bases and J dropped 1 base, with 12 bases sitting between them. The CDR3 spans 16 residues. The CDR3 region is CASSESGRGPNTEAFF. In DNA, the CDR3 is TGCGCCAGCAGTGAGTCGGGCAGGGGCCCGAACACTGAAGCTTTCTTT.

This clonotype was counted at least ten times. The CDR3 coding sequence is TGTGCCAGCAGCTTAAGGGACAGGGATTCTACCCTCCACTTT. Residues: CASSLRDRDSTLHF. The chain has TRBV7-9 and TRBJ1-6; 9 bases are a match to TRBD1. Germline V lookup: CDR1 SEHNR, CDR2 FQNEAQ (reference sequence). Germline trimming cut 2 bases from V and 14 bases from J; bases unmatched to any gene: 7. The CDR3 sequence is 14 residues long.

This clonotype came up a few times. This chain connects TRBV20-1 to TRBJ2-7; D possibly corresponds to TRBD2 (6 bases). The CDR3 is made up of 15 amino acids. The germline CDR1 and CDR2 sequences are DFQATT and SNEGSKA (reference sequence). V was shortened by 1 base and J by 4 bases, with 17 bases between the two germline ends. CDR3 protein: CSARGSETRTYEQYF. CDR3 coding DNA: TGCAGTGCTAGAGGTTCCGAGACTAGGACTTACGAGCAGTACTTC.

In its sample, this clonotype was seen a few times. This chain's CDR3 is CASKDPYNSPLHF. CDR3 nucleotides: TGTGCCAGCAAGGACCCCTATAATTCACCCCTCCACTTT. The J gene is TRBJ1-6, the V gene TRBV6-1; D unresolved. The CDR3 has 13 amino acids. Germline loops: CDR1 MNHNS, CDR2 SASEGT. Deletions cut 7 bases from V and 2 bases from J, with 6 bases between.

This clonotype appeared a few times. The chain couples TRBV5-1 to TRBJ1-4, with unresolved D. The ends were cut back, 0 bases at V and 0 bases at J, with 6 bases in the middle. This CDR3 comprises 15 residues. Germline CDR1 reads SGHRS; CDR2 reads YFSETQ. The CDR3 protein is CASSLGGSTNEKLFF. In DNA form, the CDR3 reads TGCGCCAGCAGCTTGGGGGGTTCAACTAATGAAAAACTGTTTTTT.

The table lists this clonotype with a few counts. This clone may be a read error of a much larger clone one base away. The chain has TRBV30 and TRBJ1-2; D gene unclear. Trimming took off 5 bases at V and 4 bases at J, with 5 bases between the two ends. This CDR3 contains 10 residues. Germline V gene lookup returns CDR1 GTSNPN and CDR2 SVGIG (reference sequence). CDR3: CAWESYGYTF. CDR3 DNA: TGTGCCTGGGAGAGCTATGGCTACACCTTC.

This clonotype has a count of ten or more. This chain uses TRBV5-1 with TRBJ2-3; 7 positions agree with TRBD1. There are 14 residues in the CDR3. Germline V gives CDR1 SGHRS, CDR2 YFSETQ. J was trimmed by 3 bases and V by 4 bases; bases with no gene match: 5. Here the CDR3 reads CASSRGQRTDTQYF. The CDR3 region has the DNA TGCGCCAGCAGCCGGGGACAGCGAACAGATACGCAGTATTTT.

This clonotype was seen at least ten times. The chain recombines TRBV6-1 with TRBJ2-5, with TRBD2 as a possible D gene (5 bases). The CDR3 length is 15 residues. Per germline, CDR1 MNHNS and CDR2 SASEGT. V was shortened by 6 bases and J by 2 bases, with 16 bases between the two germline ends. The DNA for the CDR3 is TGTGCCAGCAGATCCGACTACTGGATTCAAGAGACCCAGTACTTC. The encoded protein is CASRSDYWIQETQYF.

This chain links TRBV7-8 with TRBJ2-3; TRBD1 is a possible D gene (6 bases). V was trimmed by 4 bases and J by 6 bases, leaving 17 bases between them. This CDR3 has 15 residues. CDR1 is SGHVS and CDR2 is FQNEAQ in the germline V gene. CDR3 sequence (DNA): TGTGCCAGCAGCTATCACAGGGAGATTTTGGATACGCAGTATTTT. Translated: CASSYHREILDTQYF.

Many counts were recorded for this clonotype. The CDR3 region has the DNA TGTGCCAGCAGCCAAGAATATGGCTACACCTTC. Its translation is CASSQEYGYTF. The V gene is TRBV3-1, the J gene TRBJ1-2; D call uncertain. V was pared by 0 bases and J by 5 bases, with 1 base between. Germline V lookup: CDR1 LGHDT, CDR2 YNNKEL (reference sequence). CDR3 length: 11 residues.

This clonotype was detected many times. CDR3 in amino acids: CASSFLTVDSRRWETQYF. CDR3 DNA: TGTGCCAGCAGCTTTCTCACCGTGGACAGCAGGCGATGGGAGACCCAGTACTTC. The chain joins TRBV11-3 to TRBJ2-5, with D tentatively TRBD1 (6 bases). Trimming pared 3 bases from V and 5 bases from J, leaving 25 bases between. The CDR3 consists of 18 residues. Germline CDR1 reads SGHNT; CDR2 reads YENEEA. Full variable domain (missing parts from reference TRBV11-3 and TRBJ2-5): EAGVVQSPRYKIIEKKQPVAFWCNPISGHNTLYWYLQNLGQGPELLIRYENEEAVDDSQLPKDRFSAERLKGVDSTLKIQPAELGDSAVYLCASSFLTVDSRRWETQYFGPGTRLLVL.

This clonotype was observed many times. The rearrangement links TRBV29-1 to TRBJ2-3, with a possible D match to TRBD2 (6 bases). This CDR3 has 14 amino acids. Trimming left V 4 bases short and J 0 bases short, with 11 bases between. In germline, CDR1 is SQVTM, CDR2 ANQGSEA. This chain's CDR3 is CSVARGGSTDTQYF. CDR3 in DNA: TGCAGCGTTGCTCGTGGAGGGAGCACAGATACGCAGTATTTT.

V is TRBV20-1 and J is TRBJ2-7; TRBD1 agrees at 8 bases. Germline values: CDR1 DFQATT, CDR2 SNEGSKA (reference sequence). The CDR3 is made up of 14 amino acids. Trimming took 3 bases from V and 2 from J; bases not matched to a gene: 6. The CDR3 region has the DNA TGCAGTGCTAGGGGAAGGACAGGGACCTACGAGCAGTACTTC. It encodes CSARGRTGTYEQYF.

This clonotype occurred a few times. V is TRBV10-3 and J is TRBJ1-5; no definite D call. CDR1 is ENHRY and CDR2 is SYGVKD in the germline V gene. The CDR3 totals 12 residues. Trimming stripped 4 bases from V and 5 bases from J, with 6 bases between. The CDR3 loop reads CAISAGDQPQHF. Written as DNA, the CDR3 is TGTGCCATCAGTGCGGGCGATCAGCCCCAGCATTTT.

Remarks on this clonotype: A much larger clone differs by one base, so this may be a read error. J is TRBJ1-2 and V is TRBV2; the D gene is possibly TRBD1 (6 bases). CDR1 is SNHLY, CDR2 FYNNEI, per germline. CDR3 length: 13 residues. The CDR3 reads CASSEATGNGHTF. The DNA for the CDR3 is TGTGCCAGCAGTGAAGCTACAGGGAATGGCCACACCTTC. Combining the CDR3 with reference TRBV2 and TRBJ1-2 gives the whole variable domain EPEVTQTPSHQVTQMGQEVILRCVPISNHLYFYWYRQILGQKVEFLVSFYNNEISEKSEIFDDQFSVERPDGSNFTLKIRSTKLEDSAMYFCASSEATGNGHTFGSGTRLTVV.

The chain carries TRBV13 and TRBJ2-1, with a weak D call TRBD1 (6 bases). Germline V gene data show CDR1 as PRHDT and CDR2 as FYEKMQ (reference sequence). V lost 4 bases, J lost 8 bases, and 12 bases lay in between. This CDR3 contains 13 residues. CDR3 residues: CASSSPQGDEQFF. The CDR3 DNA reads as TGTGCCAGCAGCTCCCCACAGGGCGATGAGCAGTTCTTC.

This clonotype was seen repeatedly, ten times or more. The chain uses TRBV3-1 and TRBJ2-1; D is undetermined. V dropped 1 base and J dropped 4 bases, with 11 bases sitting between them. The CDR3 consists of 15 residues. The germline V gene has CDR1 LGHDT and CDR2 YNNKEL (reference sequence). CDR3 loop: CASSQGRHLYNEQFF. The CDR3 DNA is TGTGCCAGCAGCCAAGGGCGGCACTTATACAATGAGCAGTTCTTC.

This clonotype was seen at least ten times. The chain links TRBV20-1 to TRBJ2-5; TRBD1 agrees at 10 bases. This CDR3 contains 14 residues. Germline assignment: CDR1 DFQATT and CDR2 SNEGSKA (reference sequence). CDR3 in DNA: TGCAGCGCTTTAGGGACAGGGGTCCAGGAGACCCAGTACTTC. It specifies CSALGTGVQETQYF.

The sample holds a few counts of this clonotype. This chain uses TRBV7-9 with TRBJ1-4; TRBD1 agrees at 7 bases. The V gene's germline CDR1 is SEHNR and CDR2 FQNEAQ (reference sequence). The junction had 11 bases not matched to a gene; V was cut back by 5 bases and J by 8 bases. CDR3 length: 15 residues. The CDR3 coding sequence is TGTGCCAGCAGCCCGAGGGGGCAGGGCAGAGAAAAACTGTTTTTT. The encoded protein is CASSPRGQGREKLFF.

This clonotype came up a few times. V is TRBV9 and J is TRBJ1-2; D is unclear. Trimming took off 3 bases at V and 0 bases at J, with 9 bases between the two ends. Germline CDR1 reads SGDLS; CDR2 reads YYNGEE. The CDR3 is 14 residues long. CDR3 DNA: TGTGCCAGCAGCGCCCAACCGGCTAACTATGGCTACACCTTC. Its translation is CASSAQPANYGYTF.